The next 23 T cell receptor beta chains were all read from a single sample in a study of glioma-infiltrating T cells (dated by TCRdb to 2016 to 2017). Sequenced using an Illumina MiSeq. TCR alpha and beta CDR3 regions were amplified with the iRepertoire nested amplicon-rescue multiplex PCR (arm-PCR) platform from RNA. The public reads were reanalyzed by TCRdb: fastp trimming at Q25, MiXCR alignment, in-frame beta chains only. Rows merge per CDR3 protein into single entries with the most common DNA and genes. The table for this sample lists some 120,000 distinct CDR3 sequences; more than 20% of them were counted only once. The ten largest clones capture over 12% of the sample. Sequencing was done on a sample of glioma tissue, nonneoplastic brain tissue, or PBMCs (not recorded which). These receptors came from a human donor with low-grade glioma or glioblastoma, undergoing nonglioma brain surgery, or in good health (not recorded which).

CDR3 loop: CASSQETSSGSPPRNIQYF. The CDR3, as DNA: TGCGCCAGCAGCCAAGAGACGTCCAGCGGGAGCCCTCCACGAAACATTCAGTACTTC. The chain couples TRBV4-1 to TRBJ2-4; 8 nucleotides agree with TRBD2. There are 19 residues in the CDR3. The germline gives CDR1 MGHRA, CDR2 YSYEKL. V shed 0 bases, J shed 6 bases, and the junction held 16 bases outside the gene matches.

This clonotype showed up many times. The rearrangement uses TRBV27 and TRBJ2-3, with D possibly being TRBD2 (5 bases). The CDR3 is 16 residues long. The V and J ends lost 2 bases and 4 bases respectively, with 16 bases between them. Germline V gene lookup returns CDR1 MNHEY and CDR2 SMNVEV (reference sequence). CDR3: CASSLDRGDGPDTQYF. CDR3 nucleotides: TGTGCCAGCAGTTTAGACCGGGGTGACGGTCCAGATACGCAGTATTTT.

This clonotype was recorded many times. J is TRBJ2-2 and V is TRBV6-1; 13 nucleotides agree with TRBD2. The CDR3 has 15 amino acids. V lost 9 bases, J lost 4 bases, and 5 bases stayed unmatched. CDR1 MNHNS and CDR2 SASEGT come from the germline V gene. The CDR3 sequence is CASVTSGRLTGELFF. The CDR3 DNA reads as TGTGCCAGTGTGACTAGCGGGAGGCTCACCGGGGAGCTGTTTTTT.

In its sample, this clonotype was seen many times. The V gene is TRBV6-1, the J gene TRBJ2-1, with D possibly matching TRBD1 (6 bases). Germline V gene sequence: CDR1 MNHNS, CDR2 SASEGT. CDR3 length: 15 residues. The V end lost 11 bases, the J end lost 4 bases, and 21 bases lay between the germline ends. CDR3 DNA: TGTGCCCCATATGATAGAGGACAGCTATACAATGAGCAGTTCTTC. It codes for CAPYDRGQLYNEQFF.

Ten or more counts support this clonotype. The chain employs TRBV10-3 and TRBJ1-6; no clear D. Trimming stripped 0 bases from V and 8 bases from J, with 5 bases between. The CDR3 spans 13 residues. CDR1 and CDR2 from the germline V gene are ENHRY and SYGVKD. The CDR3 nucleotides read TGTGCCATCAGTGAGTCCCAAGATTCACCCCTCCACTTT. This sequence encodes CAISESQDSPLHF.

This clonotype was counted at least ten times. The chain employs TRBV3-1 and TRBJ2-5; D gene unclear. Trimming took 7 bases from V and 0 from J, leaving 9 bases between them. This CDR3 contains 13 residues. Germline values: CDR1 LGHDT, CDR2 YNNKEL (reference sequence). CDR3 nucleotide sequence: TGTGCCAGCAAGGATATGTACCAAGAGACCCAGTACTTC. It specifies CASKDMYQETQYF.

This clonotype was observed at least ten times. The V call is TRBV20-1, the J call TRBJ1-2, with D possibly being TRBD1 (5 bases). Deletions cut 6 bases from V and 3 bases from J, with 14 bases between. CDR3 size: 13 residues. Germline V gene sequence: CDR1 DFQATT, CDR2 SNEGSKA (reference sequence). CDR3 amino acids: CSASPLGDYGYTF. DNA of the CDR3: TGCAGTGCCTCCCCATTAGGGGACTATGGCTACACCTTC.

This clonotype was seen only a few times. The chain employs TRBV24-1 and TRBJ2-7; the match to TRBD1 covers 11 bases. The V and J ends lost 5 bases and 0 bases, in that order; junction bases with no gene match: 11. CDR1 and CDR2 (germline): KGHDR, SFDVKD. This CDR3 contains 18 residues. CDR3 amino acids: CATSAGGTGGLSSYEQYF. The CDR3 nucleotides read TGTGCCACCAGTGCCGGAGGGACAGGGGGACTTAGCTCCTACGAGCAGTACTTC.

This clonotype was recorded many times. The genes are TRBV20-1 and TRBJ1-2; D might be TRBD1 (5 bases). The CDR3 has 13 amino acids. Germline lookup yields CDR1 DFQATT and CDR2 SNEGSKA (reference sequence). Trimming cost V 0 bases and J 5 bases, with 10 bases left between them. The CDR3 here is CSARDGTEYGYTF. The CDR3 region has the DNA TGCAGTGCTAGAGATGGGACTGAGTATGGCTACACCTTC.

This clonotype was detected a few times. The chain carries TRBV30 and TRBJ2-2; D remains unclear. The CDR3 is 12 amino acids. V lost 3 bases, J lost 6 bases, and 8 bases lay in between. CDR1 GTSNPN and CDR2 SVGIG come from the germline V gene (reference sequence). This CDR3 is CAWSLEAGELFF. In DNA, the CDR3 is TGTGCCTGGAGCCTAGAGGCCGGGGAGCTGTTTTTT.

At least ten counts were recorded for this clonotype. The CDR3 spells CASSLVRLAGVTDTQYF. For the CDR3, the DNA is TGTGCCAGCAGCTTAGTTCGGCTAGCGGGAGTGACAGATACGCAGTATTTT. The chain joins TRBV7-2 to TRBJ2-3; 10 nucleotides align to TRBD2. The germline CDR1 and CDR2 sequences are SGHTA and FQGNSA. The CDR3 contains 17 residues. With V trimmed by 1 base and J by 3 bases, 7 bases remained unmatched.

The chain is built from TRBV19 and TRBJ2-7; 14 nucleotides line up with TRBD2. This CDR3 has 15 amino acids. Trimming at V came to 5 bases and at J to 4 bases, leaving 4 bases not matched to a gene. Germline CDR1 is LNHDA and CDR2 is SQIVND (reference sequence). The CDR3 sequence: CASSFGTSGSYEQYF. In DNA, the CDR3 is TGTGCCAGTAGTTTCGGGACTAGCGGGAGTTACGAGCAGTACTTC.

In this sample, this clonotype turned up many times. This chain uses TRBV6-1 with TRBJ2-2; 7 nucleotides line up with TRBD1. Looked up from germline, CDR1 is MNHNS and CDR2 is SASEGT. The trim removed 6 bases at V and 7 bases at J, leaving 17 bases unmatched. The CDR3 loop spans 17 amino acids. CDR3 sequence reads: CASSMIQRDSRSGELFF. Written as DNA, the CDR3 is TGTGCCAGCAGCATGATACAACGGGACAGTCGTAGCGGGGAGCTGTTTTTT.

This clonotype has a count of ten or more. The V gene is TRBV28, the J gene TRBJ2-7; 7 bases map to TRBD2. With V trimmed by 7 bases and J by 5 bases, 8 bases remained unmatched. Per germline, CDR1 MDHEN and CDR2 SYDVKM. CDR3 size: 13 residues. The CDR3 reads CASTRREPDEQYF. As DNA, the CDR3 is TGTGCCAGCACACGGCGGGAGCCCGACGAGCAGTACTTC.

Of note for this clonotype: It is unclear where the CDR3 begins or ends on the DNA, so no DNA is shown, and the CDR3 is as TCRdb lists it. V and J are TRBV5-5 and TRBJ2-7; the table's D call, TRBD1, has no DNA check behind it. CDR1 and CDR2 (germline): SGHKS, YYEKEE (reference sequence). Ends included, the CDR3 has 15 residues. The CDR3 here is CASTVGQGSSYEQDF.

This clonotype was detected ten times or more. The chain combines TRBV6-6 with TRBJ2-7, with 7 nucleotides matching TRBD2. The trim removed 1 base at V and 2 bases at J, leaving 2 bases unmatched. The V gene's germline CDR1 is MNHNY and CDR2 SVGAGI (reference sequence). This CDR3 has 14 amino acids. The CDR3 DNA reads TGTGCCAGCAGTTACTTGGGGACTACCTACGAGCAGTACTTC. It yields the protein CASSYLGTTYEQYF.

Many counts were recorded for this clonotype. The gene calls are TRBV27 and TRBJ1-1, with 7 bases aligning to TRBD1. J gave up 0 bases and V 5 bases, and 12 bases lay outside the gene matches. Per the germline V gene, CDR1 is MNHEY and CDR2 is SMNVEV (reference sequence). The CDR3 covers 17 residues. CDR3 DNA sequence: TGTGCCAGCAGTCCCGGGGGGGGACAGACTTTGAACACTGAAGCTTTCTTT. Protein: CASSPGGGQTLNTEAFF.

The chain joins TRBV19 to TRBJ2-1; no clear D gene. The CDR3 is 13 amino acids. V shed 1 base and J shed 5 bases, with 6 bases lying between them. The V gene's germline CDR1 is LNHDA and CDR2 SQIVND (reference sequence). The CDR3 loop is CASSIVANNEQFF. In DNA form, the CDR3 reads TGTGCCAGTAGTATAGTAGCCAACAATGAGCAGTTCTTC. Filled out from reference TRBV19 and TRBJ2-1, the complete variable domain reads DGGITQSPKYLFRKEGQNVTLSCEQNLNHDAMYWYRQDPGQGLRLIYYSQIVNDFQKGDIAEGYSVSREKKESFPLTVTSAQKNPTAFYLCASSIVANNEQFFGPGTRLTVL.

This clonotype occurred many times. The chain couples TRBV20-1 to TRBJ1-6; 10 positions agree with TRBD1. From germline, CDR1 is DFQATT and CDR2 SNEGSKA (reference sequence). The CDR3 is 16 amino acids. Trimming cost V 0 bases and J 7 bases; bases outside gene matches: 6. The CDR3 protein is CSARDSGQGPNSPLHF. CDR3 in DNA: TGCAGTGCTAGAGATTCGGGACAGGGGCCAAATTCACCCCTCCACTTT.

This clonotype was counted many times. The chain has TRBV4-1 and TRBJ1-5, with no clear D. V lost 1 base, J lost 4 bases, and 11 bases lay in between. CDR1 is MGHRA and CDR2 is YSYEKL in the germline V gene. This CDR3 comprises 15 residues. CDR3 coding DNA: TGCGCCAGCAGCCAAGCTACTCTTGGTAATCAGCCCCAGCATTTT. This encodes CASSQATLGNQPQHF.

This clonotype came up many times. This sequence joins TRBV28 and TRBJ1-5; tentative D call: TRBD1 (5 bases). The germline V gene has CDR1 MDHEN and CDR2 SYDVKM. Trimming took off 3 bases at V and 4 bases at J, with 13 bases between the two ends. This CDR3 region has 15 residues. DNA for the CDR3: TGTGCCAGCAGTTTTAGACAGATGGGGAATCAGCCCCAGCATTTT. Translation: CASSFRQMGNQPQHF.

This clonotype was seen ten or more times. V usage is TRBV19 and J usage is TRBJ2-1; 9 bases agree with TRBD2. The CDR3 consists of 19 residues. V shed 0 bases, J shed 5 bases, and the junction held 14 bases outside the gene matches. The germline CDR1 and CDR2 sequences are LNHDA and SQIVND (reference sequence). The CDR3 protein is CASSIDAAGAGGINNEQFF. The CDR3 region has the DNA TGTGCCAGTAGTATAGATGCCGCCGGAGCGGGAGGCATAAACAATGAGCAGTTCTTC.

As concerns this clonotype: A much larger clone differs from this one at a single base, so this may be a read error. The chain joins TRBV19 to TRBJ2-3, with D maybe TRBD1 (5 bases). This CDR3 comprises 14 residues. Germline lookup yields CDR1 LNHDA and CDR2 SQIVND (reference sequence). Trimming removed 5 bases at V and 5 bases at J, with 14 bases between. In DNA, the CDR3 is TGTGCCAGTAGTCAGGGCAAAGTGGTAGATACGCAGTATTTT. Translation gives CASSQGKVVDTQYF.